One sample yielded the 17 T cell receptor beta chains listed below, sequenced in a study of blood T cell repertoires in COVID-19. Produced via immunoSEQ multiplex PCR; TCRdb's table is partial and in-frame only. This sample has about 200,000 clones, with 83% found just once. The sequenced sample consisted of peripheral blood. The receptor set was obtained from a woman in her forties with active or convalescent COVID-19.

The chain is built from TRBV7-2 and TRBJ2-7, with TRBD1 identical over 7 bases. Per germline, CDR1 SGHTA and CDR2 FQGNSA. The CDR3 is 15 amino acids. V lost 3 bases, J lost 4 bases, and 9 bases stayed unmatched. CDR3 sequence reads: CASSFDRDPLYEQYF. CDR3 in DNA: TGTGCCAGCAGCTTCGACAGGGACCCCCTTTACGAGCAGTACTTC.

The chain employs TRBV5-1 and TRBJ1-6; 8 bases are a match to TRBD1. V lost 4 bases and J lost 6; bases outside the gene matches: 12. Germline V lookup: CDR1 SGHRS, CDR2 YFSETQ. The CDR3 runs 17 residues. CDR3 loop: CASSPGQGWEGNSPLHF. The CDR3 bases are TGCGCCAGCAGCCCAGGACAGGGCTGGGAGGGTAATTCACCCCTCCACTTT.

V and J are TRBV19 and TRBJ2-3; weak D call: TRBD2 (7 bases). The V gene's germline CDR1 is LNHDA and CDR2 SQIVND (reference sequence). The CDR3 spans 16 residues. V lost 7 bases and J lost 1, with 18 bases in between. The CDR3 sequence is CASTSRGGRGTDTQYF. CDR3 coding DNA: TGTGCCAGTACCTCAAGGGGGGGCCGGGGCACAGATACGCAGTATTTT.

V usage is TRBV2 and J usage is TRBJ2-3; D may be TRBD2 (6 bases). Germline V gene lookup returns CDR1 SNHLY and CDR2 FYNNEI. The V gene lost 6 bases and the J gene lost 0 bases, with 13 bases spanning the gap. The CDR3 covers 15 residues. CDR3 region: CASSMSGSSTDTQYF. The CDR3 DNA reads as TGTGCCAGCAGCATGAGCGGGTCTAGCACAGATACGCAGTATTTT.

This chain uses TRBV18 with TRBJ1-1; 9 nucleotides match TRBD1. The CDR3 sequence is 14 residues long. The germline V gene encodes CDR1 KGHSH and CDR2 LQKENI. V lost 3 bases, J lost 10 bases, and 9 bases stayed unmatched. The CDR3 nucleotides read TGTGCCAGCTCACCCGCCGGGACAGGGATCGGAGCTTTCTTT. Amino acids: CASSPAGTGIGAFF.

The chain employs TRBV18 and TRBJ2-4; maybe TRBD2 (5 bases). This CDR3 comprises 16 residues. V was clipped by 0 bases and J by 7 bases, with 16 bases between them. Germline assignment: CDR1 KGHSH and CDR2 LQKENI. This chain's CDR3 is CASSPPERNPGNIQYF. DNA of the CDR3: TGTGCCAGCTCACCACCGGAGAGGAACCCGGGGAACATTCAGTACTTC.

This clone was recorded once. The rearrangement links TRBV10-3 to TRBJ1-2, with 7 bases lining up with TRBD1. V shed 7 bases, J shed 4 bases, and the junction held 6 bases outside the gene matches. This CDR3 comprises 13 residues. Germline CDR1 reads ENHRY; CDR2 reads SYGVKD. The CDR3 bases are TGTGCCATCACCCCGGGACAGAGCTATGGCTACACCTTC. This encodes CAITPGQSYGYTF.

This clone has only a few counts. This sample also contains other DNA sequences that code for the same CDR3. This chain uses TRBV10-3 with TRBJ2-7; 7 bases align to TRBD1. The J segment lost 1 base and the V segment lost 0 bases, leaving 3 bases of the junction unmatched. This CDR3 spans 15 amino acids. Germline V gene lookup returns CDR1 ENHRY and CDR2 SYGVKD. The CDR3 DNA sequence: TGTGCCATCAGTGAGTCTGGGGACAGATCCTACGAGCAGTACTTC. As protein: CAISESGDRSYEQYF.

The chain recombines TRBV5-4 with TRBJ2-1; D is undetermined. CDR1 is SGHNT and CDR2 is YYREEE in the germline V gene (reference sequence). The CDR3 is 14 residues long. V gave up 1 base and J gave up 4 bases, with 9 bases separating them. The CDR3 spells CASSLSGSYNEQFF. As DNA, the CDR3 is TGTGCCAGCAGCTTGAGTGGCAGTTACAATGAGCAGTTCTTC.

The rearrangement links TRBV27 to TRBJ2-7; D is perhaps TRBD1 (6 bases). The CDR3 is 15 amino acids. From germline, CDR1 is MNHEY and CDR2 SMNVEV (reference sequence). V dropped 0 bases and J dropped 4 bases, with 13 bases sitting between them. The CDR3 DNA sequence: TGTGCCAGCAGTTTATCTACAGGGTATCAGTACGAGCAGTACTTC. Amino acid sequence: CASSLSTGYQYEQYF.

The chain links TRBV27 to TRBJ2-7, with D possibly TRBD2 on 7 matching bases. The CDR3 covers 14 residues. The germline gives CDR1 MNHEY, CDR2 SMNVEV (reference sequence). Trimming cost V 6 bases and J 3 bases, with 15 bases left between them. The CDR3 spells CASRSLGGVYEQYF. The CDR3 bases are TGTGCCAGCAGGTCCCTAGGGGGGGTCTACGAGCAGTACTTC.

This clone was seen just once. In DNA, the CDR3 is TGTGCCAGCACCCTGACAGACACTGAAGCTTTCTTT. Residues: CASTLTDTEAFF. This rearrangement joins TRBV12-3 or TRBV12-4 to TRBJ1-1, with D perhaps TRBD1 (5 bases). This CDR3 is built from 12 residues. V gave up 7 bases and J gave up 3 bases, with 9 bases separating them.

The V gene is TRBV16, the J gene TRBJ2-1, with 11 bases fitting TRBD2. Germline values: CDR1 KGHSY, CDR2 FQNENV. J gave up 1 base and V 0 bases, and 2 bases lay outside the gene matches. The CDR3 totals 17 residues. In nucleotides, the CDR3 is TGTGCCAGCAGCCAATCCCCTAGCGGGGGGTCCTACAATGAGCAGTTCTTC. Its translation is CASSQSPSGGSYNEQFF.

The rearrangement joins TRBV11-3 to TRBJ2-4; tentatively, D is TRBD2 (6 bases). Germline CDR1 and CDR2: SGHNT and YENEEA. V dropped 3 bases and J dropped 3 bases, with 9 bases sitting between them. This CDR3 comprises 14 residues. The CDR3 DNA is TGTGCCAGCAGCTTCGGCGGGGACAAAAACATTCAGTACTTC. This codes for CASSFGGDKNIQYF.

The J gene is TRBJ1-5, the V gene TRBV28; the D gene is possibly TRBD1 (6 bases). This CDR3 region has 15 residues. CDR1 is MDHEN, CDR2 SYDVKM, per germline. Trimming removed 7 bases at V and 1 base at J, with 14 bases between. CDR3 sequence reads: CASTMRGASNQPQHF. The CDR3 nucleotides read TGTGCCAGCACCATGCGGGGGGCGAGCAATCAGCCCCAGCATTTT.

The chain links TRBV6-6 to TRBJ1-2; D perhaps matches TRBD1 (6 bases). CDR3 length: 14 residues. The ends were cut back, 1 base at V and 3 bases at J, with 9 bases in the middle. In germline, CDR1 is MNHNY, CDR2 SVGAGI (reference sequence). DNA of the CDR3: TGTGCCAGCAGTTACTTGAGACAGGACTATGGCTACACCTTC. Its protein product is CASSYLRQDYGYTF.

The gene calls are TRBV7-9 and TRBJ2-3; no firm D call. The V gene lost 6 bases and the J gene lost 4 bases, with 17 bases spanning the gap. CDR3 size: 15 residues. The germline V gene encodes CDR1 SEHNR and CDR2 FQNEAQ (reference sequence). The CDR3 nucleotides are TGTGCCAGCAGTTTAATGACTTTTCTTTCAGATACGCAGTATTTT. Amino acid sequence: CASSLMTFLSDTQYF.